What follows is one T cell receptor beta chain and its context. These data originate in a study of cytomegalovirus exposure and HLA in healthy donors. This PCR relied on a set of 60 Vbeta primers and 13 Jbeta primers. Here immunoSEQ multiplex PCR was the method, and the copy in TCRdb shows in-frame clones only, minus some. Among 150,000 to 200,000 clones listed, about 84% were seen once. CDR1 and CDR2 (germline): SGHVS, FNYEAQ. The trim removed 1 base at V and 0 bases at J, leaving 6 bases unmatched. This CDR3 has 18 residues. Sequencing was carried out using PBMCs. The chain uses TRBV7-6 and TRBJ2-7; 13 nucleotides match TRBD2. The TCR originated in a man aged 45-65 years in good health and CMV-seropositive. The CDR3 DNA reads as TGTGCCAGCAGCTTAGGGACTAGCGGGGGCTCAATCTCCTACGAGCAGTACTTC. It encodes CASSLGTSGGSISYEQYF.